The clone carrying this TCR beta chain has a count of ten or more. Its target is not known. TCRdb reprocessed the reads with MiXCR, giving one entry per CDR3 protein. The profile covers approximately 470,000 distinct CDR3 sequences, with approximately 46% appearing a single time and roughly two fifths taken by the ten largest. The entry originates in a study of T cell repertoires in cytomegalovirus infection. On the study more broadly: Recently identified HLA-C-restricted CMV epitopes and well-studied HLA-B-restricted CMV epitopes were used by the study. Evidence of both CMV infection and a matching HLA type came from public TCR beta signatures. General study points: The ex vivo response was dominated by HLA-C-restricted CMV-specific TCR beta clonotypes. Individuals carrying CMV plus the relevant HLA were identified by cumulative frequency of public TCR beta families.

This CDR3 is 15 amino acids long. V lost 1 base, J lost 2 bases, and 11 bases lay in between. CDR1 is SGHTA, CDR2 FQGNSA, per germline. The chain uses TRBV7-2 and TRBJ1-1; D is unresolved. The clonotype was recovered from a human donor in good health (CMV status not recorded). Some clones in this sample may be carry-over from other donors' samples. The sequencing here drew on cultured PBMCs, taken from culture after CMV antigen stimulation. The CDR3 reads CASSLVGGTNTEAFF. Written as DNA, the CDR3 is TGTGCCAGCAGCTTAGTCGGCGGTACCAACACTGAAGCTTTCTTT.